This T cell receptor (beta chain) was captured in a study of blood T cell repertoires in COVID-19. In the study overall: T cells, B-cell-depleted T cells, or PBMCs provided the cDNA or gDNA that served as material.

In the original analysis: Quantification of nucleated cells was approximated via reference gene primer amplification. Profiled with immunoSEQ multiplex PCR; TCRdb holds only in-frame clones, not every one. V and J calls and clone size follow that table, whereas D and trimming were derived from the DNA. The sample yields some 130,000 clones, around 85% seen once. The specimen was peripheral blood. This TCR was recovered from a human donor in a cohort sampled during active COVID-19.

The CDR3 region is CASSRRDPSSYNEQFF. The CDR3 DNA is TGTGCCAGTAGTCGGAGAGACCCGAGCTCCTACAATGAGCAGTTCTTC. This rearrangement joins TRBV19 to TRBJ2-1; D is unresolved. V was shortened by 5 bases and J by 0 bases, with 14 bases between the two germline ends. CDR3 length equals 16 residues. Germline CDR1 reads LNHDA; CDR2 reads SQIVND (reference sequence).